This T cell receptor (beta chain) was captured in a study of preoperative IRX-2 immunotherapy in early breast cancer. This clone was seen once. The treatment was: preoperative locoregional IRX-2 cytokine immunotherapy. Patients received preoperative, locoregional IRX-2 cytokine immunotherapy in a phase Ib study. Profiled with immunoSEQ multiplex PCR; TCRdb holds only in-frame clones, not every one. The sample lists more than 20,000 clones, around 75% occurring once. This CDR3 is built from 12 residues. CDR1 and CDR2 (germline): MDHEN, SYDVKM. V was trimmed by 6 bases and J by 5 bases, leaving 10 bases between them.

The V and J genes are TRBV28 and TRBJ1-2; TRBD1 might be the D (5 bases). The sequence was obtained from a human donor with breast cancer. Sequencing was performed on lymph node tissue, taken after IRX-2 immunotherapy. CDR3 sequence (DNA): TGTGCCAGCAGCCAGACAGTATATGGCTACACCTTC. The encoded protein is CASSQTVYGYTF.